The 15 T cell receptor beta chains reported below all come from one sample, sequenced in a study of blood T cell repertoires in COVID-19. Some clones are missing from TCRdb's copy, which holds only in-frame ones; the method was immunoSEQ multiplex PCR. This table holds more than 300,000 clones, around 83% found once. Sequencing input: PBMCs or T cells enriched from blood (not recorded which). The receptors come from a woman aged 45 to 65 who had recovered from COVID-19.

The chain has TRBV27 and TRBJ2-1; 13 bases match TRBD2. J lost 6 bases, V lost 5 bases, and 4 bases had no gene match. Per the germline V gene, CDR1 is MNHEY and CDR2 is SMNVEV (reference sequence). The CDR3 is 15 amino acids. The CDR3: CASSPGTSGANEQFF. The CDR3 coding sequence is TGTGCCAGCAGTCCCGGGACTAGCGGGGCCAATGAGCAGTTCTTC.

V gene TRBV28 combines with J gene TRBJ1-2; D is perhaps TRBD1 (5 bases). CDR1 and CDR2 (germline): MDHEN, SYDVKM. This CDR3 region has 15 residues. V lost 2 bases and J 1 base, leaving 11 bases between the germline ends. CDR3 loop: CASSLGGGFNYGYTF. The CDR3, as DNA: TGTGCCAGCAGTTTAGGGGGGGGGTTTAACTATGGCTACACCTTC.

In the case of this clone: The germline gene is not matched at one end of the junction; a read error may be the cause. The V call is TRBV7-7, the J call TRBJ2-2, with D hard to call. Germline loops: CDR1 SSHAT, CDR2 FNYEAQ (reference sequence). The CDR3 is made up of 15 amino acids. CDR3 in DNA: TGTGCTAGCAGCACCTCGAGTTCGAACACCGGGGAGCTGTTTTTT. It encodes CASSTSSSNTGELFF.

The chain employs TRBV18 and TRBJ2-3, with D perhaps TRBD1 (5 bases). The V end was cut by 5 bases, the J end by 5 bases, with 14 bases between. The CDR3 loop spans 14 amino acids. Germline V gives CDR1 KGHSH, CDR2 LQKENI. The CDR3 coding sequence is TGTGCCAGCTCATTCGACAGTACTGTAGATACGCAGTATTTT. Its translation: CASSFDSTVDTQYF.

This clone was seen only once. CDR3 in amino acids: CASSDRVRGAPQPQHF. The CDR3 DNA reads TGTGCCAGCAGTGATCGGGTCAGGGGCGCGCCTCAGCCCCAGCATTTT. The gene calls are TRBV6-1 and TRBJ1-5; the D gene is possibly TRBD1 (6 bases). CDR1 MNHNS and CDR2 SASEGT come from the germline V gene. The CDR3 spans 16 residues. The ends were cut back, 3 bases at V and 6 bases at J, with 18 bases in the middle.

This clone was found once. J is TRBJ1-2 and V is TRBV5-1; tentatively, D is TRBD1 (5 bases). Looked up from germline, CDR1 is SGHRS and CDR2 is YFSETQ. With 3 bases removed from V and 4 bases from J, the gap between germline ends came to 10 bases. CDR3 length: 13 amino acids. CDR3 nucleotide sequence: TGCGCCAGCAGCTCGACAGTACGCTATGGCTACACCTTC. It specifies CASSSTVRYGYTF.

The V call is TRBV18, the J call TRBJ1-1, with D hard to call. CDR1 and CDR2 (germline): KGHSH, LQKENI. The CDR3 totals 15 residues. The V and J ends lost 2 bases and 2 bases respectively, with 12 bases between them. CDR3 sequence reads: CASSPSVHSNTEAFF. In nucleotides, the CDR3 is TGTGCCAGCTCACCATCTGTTCACAGCAACACTGAAGCTTTCTTT.

The V call is TRBV7-6, the J call TRBJ1-2; a possible D gene is TRBD1 (5 bases). V lost 1 base and J 4 bases, leaving 13 bases between the germline ends. Germline V lookup: CDR1 SGHVS, CDR2 FNYEAQ. This CDR3 has 15 amino acids. The CDR3 is CASSLDSGFLYGYTF. The CDR3, as DNA: TGTGCCAGCAGCTTAGACTCAGGGTTCCTCTATGGCTACACCTTC.

This chain connects TRBV27 to TRBJ1-4, with D unresolved. Germline V gene data show CDR1 as MNHEY and CDR2 as SMNVEV (reference sequence). V gave up 5 bases and J gave up 4 bases, with 8 bases separating them. The CDR3 totals 13 residues. CDR3 loop: CASSHKYNEKLFF. DNA for the CDR3: TGTGCCAGCAGTCACAAATATAATGAAAAACTGTTTTTT. Combining the CDR3 with reference TRBV27 and TRBJ1-4 gives the whole variable domain EAQVTQNPRYLITVTGKKLTVTCSQNMNHEYMSWYRQDPGLGLRQIYYSMNVEVTDKGDVPEGYKVSRKEKRNFPLILESPSPNQTSLYFCASSHKYNEKLFFGSGTQLSVL.

In its sample, this clone was seen once. The chain links TRBV7-8 to TRBJ2-6; D remains ambiguous. Trimming took 3 bases from V and 1 from J, leaving 10 bases between them. CDR1 is SGHVS, CDR2 FQNEAQ, per germline. The CDR3 length is 16 residues. This CDR3 reads CASSLARISGANVLTF. CDR3 coding DNA: TGTGCCAGCAGCTTGGCGCGGATATCTGGGGCCAACGTCCTGACTTTC.

V and J are TRBV19 and TRBJ2-7; the D gene is possibly TRBD1 (5 bases). This CDR3 has 14 amino acids. Germline V gene data show CDR1 as LNHDA and CDR2 as SQIVND (reference sequence). Deletions cut 3 bases from V and 7 bases from J, with 16 bases between. The CDR3: CASSISGANPEQYF. The CDR3 DNA follows: TGTGCCAGTAGTATCTCTGGGGCAAATCCGGAGCAGTACTTC.

This clone was seen once. This chain connects TRBV5-5 to TRBJ1-1; no reliable D call. Trimming removed 4 bases from V and 2 bases from J, with 9 bases in between. Germline CDR1 SGHKS, CDR2 YYEKEE (reference sequence). The CDR3 length is 13 residues. In DNA, the CDR3 is TGTGCCAGCAGCCCTGCTATTAACACTGAAGCTTTCTTT. Its protein product is CASSPAINTEAFF. Drawing the rest from reference TRBV5-5 and TRBJ1-1, the complete variable domain is DAGVTQSPTHLIKTRGQQVTLRCSPISGHKSVSWYQQVLGQGPQFIFQYYEKEERGRGNFPDRFSARQFPNYSSELNVNALLLGDSALYLCASSPAINTEAFFGQGTRLTVV.

The chain uses TRBV10-3 and TRBJ2-7; 13 positions agree with TRBD2. The CDR3 is made up of 15 amino acids. Unmatched junction bases numbered 8, after V lost 7 bases and J lost 5 bases. Germline V gene data show CDR1 as ENHRY and CDR2 as SYGVKD. The CDR3 protein is CAITVGTSGANEQYF. CDR3 bases: TGTGCCATCACCGTAGGGACTAGCGGGGCCAACGAGCAGTACTTC.

The chain is built from TRBV19 and TRBJ1-2; 9 nucleotides agree with TRBD1. The V segment lost 8 bases and the J segment 1 base; nucleotides outside the gene matches: 14. CDR3 length: 17 amino acids. CDR1 and CDR2 from the germline V gene are LNHDA and SQIVND (reference sequence). Here the CDR3 DNA reads TGTGCCAGTCTACCCGGGACAGGGAGTCGGCTTAACTATGGCTACACCTTC. Its translation: CASLPGTGSRLNYGYTF. The complete variable domain, with remaining parts taken from reference TRBV19 and TRBJ1-2, reads DGGITQSPKYLFRKEGQNVTLSCEQNLNHDAMYWYRQDPGQGLRLIYYSQIVNDFQKGDIAEGYSVSREKKESFPLTVTSAQKNPTAFYLCASLPGTGSRLNYGYTFGSGTRLTVV.

This clone has a single count. The chain combines TRBV4-3 with TRBJ2-1; 9 bases are shared with TRBD2. CDR1 LGHNA and CDR2 YSLEER come from the germline V gene. The CDR3 has 17 amino acids. The V gene end was trimmed by 0 bases and the J gene end by 4 bases; junction bases not matched to a gene: 7. This CDR3 reads CASSQDRASGNYNEQFF. The CDR3, as DNA: TGCGCCAGCAGCCAAGATCGGGCTAGCGGGAATTACAATGAGCAGTTCTTC.